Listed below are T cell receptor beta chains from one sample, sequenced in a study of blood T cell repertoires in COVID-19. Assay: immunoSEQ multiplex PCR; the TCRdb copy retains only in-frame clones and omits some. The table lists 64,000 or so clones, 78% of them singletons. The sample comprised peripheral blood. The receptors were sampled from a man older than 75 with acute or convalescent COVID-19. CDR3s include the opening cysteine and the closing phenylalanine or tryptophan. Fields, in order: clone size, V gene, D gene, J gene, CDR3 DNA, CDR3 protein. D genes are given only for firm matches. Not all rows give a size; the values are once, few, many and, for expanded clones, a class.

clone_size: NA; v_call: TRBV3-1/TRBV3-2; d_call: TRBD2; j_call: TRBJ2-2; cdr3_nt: TGTGCCAGCAGCCTGACGGGACTAGCGGGAGCCGTGAACACCGGGGAGCTGTTTTTT; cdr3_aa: CASSLTGLAGAVNTGELFF
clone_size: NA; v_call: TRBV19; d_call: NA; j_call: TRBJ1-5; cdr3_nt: TGTGCCAGTAGTATGTGGGGTCGGGAGGGTCAGCCCCAGCATTTT; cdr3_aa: CASSMWGREGQPQHF
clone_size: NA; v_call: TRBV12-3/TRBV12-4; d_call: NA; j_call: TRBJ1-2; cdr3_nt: TGTGCCAGCACGGCGGGGGGTGATTATGGCTACACCTTC; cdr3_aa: CASTAGGDYGYTF
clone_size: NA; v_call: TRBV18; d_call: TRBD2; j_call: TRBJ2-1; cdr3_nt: TGTGCCAGTCGCGAGGAAGGTAGCGGGAGGGCCGTAGGATACAATGAGCAGTTCTTC; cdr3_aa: CASREEGSGRAVGYNEQFF
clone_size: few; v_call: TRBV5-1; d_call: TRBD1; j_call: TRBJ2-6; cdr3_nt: TGCGCCAGCGGGGACAGTACTTTCTCTGGGGCCAACGTCCTGACTTTC; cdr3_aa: CASGDSTFSGANVLTF
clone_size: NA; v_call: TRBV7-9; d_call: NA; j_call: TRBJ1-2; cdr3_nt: TGTGCCAGCAGCGACCACCCGGGACTGATGACCTATGGCTACACCTTC; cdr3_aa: CASSDHPGLMTYGYTF
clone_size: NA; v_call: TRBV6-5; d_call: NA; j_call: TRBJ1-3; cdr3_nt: TGTGCCAGCAGTCACTCTGGAAACACCATATATTTT; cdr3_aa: CASSHSGNTIYF
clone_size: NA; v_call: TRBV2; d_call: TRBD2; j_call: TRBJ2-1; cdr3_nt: TGTGCCAGCAGCCGACTAGCGGGAGAGGCGAATGAGCAGTTCTTC; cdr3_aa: CASSRLAGEANEQFF
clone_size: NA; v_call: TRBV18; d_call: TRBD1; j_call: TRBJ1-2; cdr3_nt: TGTGCCAGCTCACCGGGATCAGGGGGTATCTATGGCTACACCTTC; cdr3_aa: CASSPGSGGIYGYTF
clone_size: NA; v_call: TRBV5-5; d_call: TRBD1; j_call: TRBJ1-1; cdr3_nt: TGTGCCAGCAGCTTGGCCGTGCACAGGGGCTCCTGGAGCACTGAAGCTTTCTTT; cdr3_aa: CASSLAVHRGSWSTEAFF
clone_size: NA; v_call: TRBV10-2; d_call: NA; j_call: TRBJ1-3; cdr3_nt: TGCGCCAGCACTGGGGACAACTCTGGAAACACCATATATTTT; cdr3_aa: CASTGDNSGNTIYF
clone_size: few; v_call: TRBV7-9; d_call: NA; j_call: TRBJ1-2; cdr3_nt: TGTGCCAGCAGCCCGATTGTGCAGGTAGACTATGGCTACACCTTC; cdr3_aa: CASSPIVQVDYGYTF
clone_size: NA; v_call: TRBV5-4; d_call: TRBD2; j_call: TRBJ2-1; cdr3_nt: TGTGCCAGCAGCTCGACTAGCGCCGCCTACAATGAGCAGTTCTTC; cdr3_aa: CASSSTSAAYNEQFF
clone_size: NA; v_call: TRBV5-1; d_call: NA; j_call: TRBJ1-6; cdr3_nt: TGCGCCAGCAGCTTGGGTGATCAGGTCATTAATTCACCCCTCCACTTT; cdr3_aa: CASSLGDQVINSPLHF
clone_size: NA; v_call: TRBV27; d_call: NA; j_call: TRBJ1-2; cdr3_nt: TGTGCCAGCAGTTTCACCGGGTATGGCTACACCTTC; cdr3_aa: CASSFTGYGYTF
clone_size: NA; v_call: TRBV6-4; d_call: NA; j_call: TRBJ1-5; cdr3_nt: TGTGCCAGCCGAGTAGATAGCAATCAGCCCCAGCATTTT; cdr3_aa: CASRVDSNQPQHF
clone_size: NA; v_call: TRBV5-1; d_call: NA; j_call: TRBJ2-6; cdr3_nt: TGCGCCAGCAGCTACGGGAGCTCTGGGGCCAACGTCCTGACTTTC; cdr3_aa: CASSYGSSGANVLTF
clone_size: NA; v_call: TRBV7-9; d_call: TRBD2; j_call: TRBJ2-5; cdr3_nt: TGTGCCAGCAGCTCCCCTACGACTAGCAATCAAGAGACCCAGTACTTC; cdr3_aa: CASSSPTTSNQETQYF
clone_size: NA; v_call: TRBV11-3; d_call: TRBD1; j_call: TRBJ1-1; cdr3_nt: TGTGCCAGCAGCTTAGAACAGGGGCATTCTAACACTGAAGCTTTCTTT; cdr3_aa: CASSLEQGHSNTEAFF